This T cell receptor (beta chain) was documented in a study of a mutant IDH1 vaccine in newly diagnosed glioma. Study context: The sex distribution of treated patients was about 62% male and approximately 40% female, with a mean age of around 40 years. Those enrolled had earlier been treated with radiotherapy, temozolomide, or both, mostly both.

Time point meaning: baseline, week 1 (first vaccination visit). The treatment here: pre-vaccination baseline after standard-of-care therapy. Here immunoSEQ multiplex PCR was the method, and the copy in TCRdb shows in-frame clones only, minus some. Among some 87,000 clones listed, around three quarters were seen once. General observations from the study: Pseudoprogression showed no apparent link to changes in top peripheral T cell clonotypes. A vaccine-induced immune response developed in about 93% of the patients.

A remark on this clone: Its matching antigen is unknown.

The material sequenced was PBMCs, taken from a glioma patient treated with radiotherapy, temozolomide or both. This TCR was sampled from a man aged 35-49 years with glioma.

This CDR3 is CASSLRENSYNEQFF. The DNA for the CDR3 is TGTGCCAGCAGCTTACGGGAGAACTCCTACAATGAGCAGTTCTTC. This chain uses TRBV9 with TRBJ2-1; D is possibly TRBD2 (6 bases). The length of the CDR3 is 15 residues. Germline CDR1 SGDLS, CDR2 YYNGEE. Between the trimmed V and J ends, which lost 4 bases and 0 bases, there was a span of 11 bases.